One T cell receptor beta chain is described in this entry. The antigen remains undetermined. The data belong to a study of shared clonotypes between healthy human individuals. The naive CD8 population came from CD45RO-negative cells selected for CCR7, without terminally differentiated effector memory CD45RA+ cells. Healthy and HIV-negative, the adult donors had no recent acute infections or vaccinations. TCRdb's copy holds only in-frame clones and misses some; the assay was immunoSEQ multiplex PCR. The data contain millions of clones, about 94% of them singletons. Findings and caveats of the study: Only blood was sampled; tissue repertoires likely differ.

Germline V gives CDR1 SGHTA, CDR2 FQGNSA. The CDR3 sequence is 15 residues long. The V gene lost 5 bases and the J gene lost 0 bases, with 14 bases spanning the gap. Sequenced sample: naive CD8+ T cells sorted from blood. The TCR comes from a man between 18 and 35 years old in good health. This chain links TRBV7-2 with TRBJ2-7; D might be TRBD1 (6 bases). For the CDR3, the DNA is TGTGCCAGCAGCCTTACGAGGACAGACTCCTACGAGCAGTACTTC. Protein: CASSLTRTDSYEQYF.